What follows are 4 T cell receptor beta chains derived from one specimen sequenced in a study of T cell changes during pregnancy in multiple sclerosis. Assay used: immunoSEQ multiplex PCR; TCRdb lists only in-frame clones, some missing. The data show 40,000 to 55,000 clones, around 90% seen once. The sample was CD4+ T cells from peripheral blood mononuclear cells, taken before pregnancy. Every receptor here comes from a female donor with multiple sclerosis, enrolled in a pregnancy study.

This chain connects TRBV28 to TRBJ2-1, with D perhaps TRBD2 (5 bases). CDR3 length: 12 residues. With 6 bases removed from V and 6 bases from J, the gap between germline ends came to 9 bases. Germline CDR1 reads MDHEN; CDR2 reads SYDVKM. The CDR3 DNA reads as TGTGCCAGCAGGGACTCCCCCAATGAGCAGTTCTTC. It encodes CASRDSPNEQFF.

This clone appeared once. CDR3 in amino acids: CASSRGSQYEQYF. The CDR3 DNA follows: TGCGCCAGCAGCCGCGGGAGCCAATACGAGCAGTACTTC. This chain links TRBV4-3 with TRBJ2-7; 7 bases agree with TRBD2. Trimming cost V 4 bases and J 4 bases; bases outside gene matches: 4. There are 13 residues in the CDR3. CDR1 is LGHNA and CDR2 is YSLEER in the germline V gene.

This clone has only one observation. The J gene is TRBJ1-2, the V gene TRBV19; D gene uncertain. The CDR3 length is 14 residues. V lost 3 bases and J 0 bases, leaving 8 bases between the germline ends. Per germline, CDR1 LNHDA and CDR2 SQIVND (reference sequence). CDR3 DNA sequence: TGTGCCAGTAGTATGGTCGGGACTAACTATGGCTACACCTTC. Translated, it gives CASSMVGTNYGYTF.

J is TRBJ1-4 and V is TRBV19; TRBD1 is a possible D gene (6 bases). This CDR3 region has 15 residues. CDR1 and CDR2 (germline): LNHDA, SQIVND (reference sequence). Trimming shortened V by 8 bases and J by 7 bases, and 20 bases separated the two germline ends. The CDR3 is CASDARGRGSEKLFF. In DNA form, the CDR3 reads TGTGCCAGTGACGCCAGGGGCCGGGGTAGTGAAAAACTGTTTTTT.